These 24 T cell receptor beta chains originate from one sample sequenced in a study of T cell responses to AZD1222 COVID-19 vaccine. TCRdb's copy holds only in-frame clones and misses some; the assay was immunoSEQ multiplex PCR. The repertoire holds roughly 190,000 clones, with roughly 93% as singletons. The sequencing used peripheral blood, collected on day 0 of AZD1222 vaccination. These TCRs come from an adult in good health.

The rearrangement joins TRBV6-2 or TRBV6-3 to TRBJ2-7; 8 bases align to TRBD2. J lost 4 bases, V lost 2 bases, and 7 bases had no gene match. The germline V gene encodes CDR1 MNHEY and CDR2 SVGEGT. CDR3 length: 15 residues. The CDR3 region has the DNA TGTGCCAGCAGTTACGGCGAGCGGGAGCTATACGAGCAGTACTTC. Encoded protein: CASSYGERELYEQYF.

The gene calls are TRBV14 and TRBJ1-5; no clear D gene. V lost 4 bases and J 7 bases, leaving 5 bases between the germline ends. CDR1 and CDR2 from the germline V gene are SGHDN and FVKESK. There are 11 residues in the CDR3. The CDR3 DNA reads as TGTGCCAGCAGCCCTGGACAGCCCCAGCATTTT. Its translation: CASSPGQPQHF. The full variable domain, its missing parts supplied by reference TRBV14 and TRBJ1-5, is EAGVTQFPSHSVIEKGQTVTLRCDPISGHDNLYWYRRVMGKEIKFLLHFVKESKQDESGMPNNRFLAERTGGTYSTLKVQPAELEDSGVYFCASSPGQPQHFGDGTRLSIL.

J is TRBJ1-5 and V is TRBV27, with unresolved D. The CDR3 is 15 residues long. CDR1 and CDR2 (germline): MNHEY, SMNVEV (reference sequence). Trimming removed 5 bases at V and 7 bases at J, with 18 bases between. The DNA of the CDR3 is TGTGCCAGCAGTCCCATAAGGGAAGGGATACAGCCCCAGCATTTT. As protein: CASSPIREGIQPQHF.

CDR3 sequence: CASSLVGPASGTEAFF. The CDR3 DNA reads as TGTGCCAGCAGCTTGGTTGGACCCGCCTCGGGGACTGAAGCTTTCTTT. The J gene is TRBJ1-1, the V gene TRBV5-4; the D is unclear. Germline V gene sequence: CDR1 SGHNT, CDR2 YYREEE (reference sequence). Trimming took 0 bases from V and 5 from J, leaving 17 bases between them. This CDR3 is built from 16 residues.

J is TRBJ1-2 and V is TRBV3-1 (or the pseudogene TRBV3-2); unclear D gene. Trimming removed 0 bases at V and 2 bases at J, with 13 bases between. The CDR3 is 16 residues long. Germline assignment: CDR1 LGHDT and CDR2 YNNKEL (reference sequence). The CDR3 bases are TGTGCCAGCAGCCAAGATCTTACAAGGCTAAACTATGGCTACACCTTC. Translated, it gives CASSQDLTRLNYGYTF.

This chain connects TRBV5-3 to TRBJ2-7; no clear D gene. TRBV5-3 is an open reading frame whose function is uncertain. V was trimmed by 6 bases and J by 3 bases, leaving 16 bases between them. This CDR3 comprises 14 residues. CDR3 bases: TGTGCCAGAATCGAGGAACGACACCGCTACGAGCAGTACTTC. Its translation is CARIEERHRYEQYF.

J is TRBJ1-1 and V is TRBV12-3 or TRBV12-4; D is undetermined. Trimming took 3 bases from V and 3 from J, leaving 8 bases between them. The CDR3 is 13 amino acids. The CDR3 is CASSFKGYTEAFF. The CDR3 DNA reads TGTGCCAGCAGTTTCAAGGGATACACTGAAGCTTTCTTT.

This chain links TRBV29-1 with TRBJ1-1; possibly TRBD1 for D (5 bases). CDR3 length: 13 residues. The germline V and J ends were trimmed by 7 bases and 1 base, with 13 bases remaining between them. Germline CDR1 is SQVTM and CDR2 is ANQGSEA. CDR3 nucleotide sequence: TGCAGCGCCTGCAGGGTAGAGAACACTGAAGCTTTCTTT. This translates into CSACRVENTEAFF.

V usage is TRBV28 and J usage is TRBJ2-1; 11 bases are shared with TRBD2. There are 19 residues in the CDR3. With 5 bases clipped from V and 3 bases from J, the junction kept 15 bases outside the gene matches. Germline-derived CDR1 and CDR2 are MDHEN and SYDVKM. The CDR3 loop is CASSEWALKGLAVYNEQFF. Written as DNA, the CDR3 is TGTGCCAGCAGTGAGTGGGCGTTAAAGGGACTAGCGGTCTACAATGAGCAGTTCTTC.

The gene calls are TRBV3-1 (or the pseudogene TRBV3-2) and TRBJ2-1; tentatively, D is TRBD1 (7 bases). The V gene's germline CDR1 is LGHDT and CDR2 YNNKEL (reference sequence). V was trimmed by 7 bases and J by 5 bases, leaving 9 bases between them. The CDR3 runs to 12 residues. CDR3 DNA: TGTGCCAGCACCAGGGGGGACAATGAGCAGTTCTTC. This sequence encodes CASTRGDNEQFF.

The V gene is TRBV12-5, the J gene TRBJ1-1; the D is unclear. From germline, CDR1 is LGHNT and CDR2 FRNRAP. CDR3 length: 11 residues. Trimming removed 1 base at V and 6 bases at J, with 3 bases between. The CDR3 DNA follows: TGTGCTAGTGGTTTGGCTGCTGAAGCTTTCTTT. Amino acid sequence: CASGLAAEAFF. Variable domain in full (rest from reference TRBV12-5 and TRBJ1-1): DARVTQTPRHKVTEMGQEVTMRCQPILGHNTVFWYRQTMMQGLELLAYFRNRAPLDDSGMPKDRFSAEMPDATLATLKIQPSEPRDSAVYFCASGLAAEAFFGQGTRLTVV.

This sequence joins TRBV24-1 and TRBJ2-2, with 11 bases aligning to TRBD2. The CDR3 totals 16 residues. CDR1 and CDR2 from the germline V gene are KGHDR and SFDVKD. V was clipped by 9 bases and J by 1 base; unmatched bases: 6. CDR3 nucleotide sequence: TGTGCCACCGGATCGACTAGCGGGATGAACACCGGGGAGCTGTTTTTT. Amino acid sequence: CATGSTSGMNTGELFF.

V is TRBV5-1 and J is TRBJ2-7; unclear D gene. The CDR3 consists of 14 residues. Germline V gene lookup returns CDR1 SGHRS and CDR2 YFSETQ. The V gene lost 0 bases and the J gene lost 4 bases, with 11 bases spanning the gap. Here the CDR3 reads CASSLDPTAYEQYF. The CDR3 nucleotides are TGCGCCAGCAGCTTGGACCCGACCGCATACGAGCAGTACTTC.

This clone was observed once. The chain carries TRBV5-1 and TRBJ1-2; no clear D gene. In germline, CDR1 is SGHRS, CDR2 YFSETQ. The CDR3 loop spans 14 amino acids. V lost 4 bases and J lost 1, with 11 bases in between. CDR3 bases: TGCGCCAGCAGCCCTTCCGGGATTAACTATGGCTACACCTTC. Translated, it gives CASSPSGINYGYTF.

This chain connects TRBV3-1 (or the pseudogene TRBV3-2) to TRBJ1-2; D unclear. V lost 1 base to trimming and J lost 7 bases, with 13 bases between them. Germline V lookup: CDR1 LGHDT, CDR2 YNNKEL (reference sequence). The CDR3 contains 14 residues. The CDR3 bases are TGTGCCAGCAGCCAAGGCTCAGTTTCATTTGGCTACACCTTC. Amino acid sequence: CASSQGSVSFGYTF.

The CDR3 bases are TGTGCCAGTAGGGACAGGAGGTGGCAGCCCCAGCATTTT. This translates into CASRDRRWQPQHF. The rearrangement joins TRBV19 to TRBJ1-5, with 7 nucleotides matching TRBD1. Germline CDR1 LNHDA, CDR2 SQIVND (reference sequence). V lost 6 bases and J lost 7; bases outside the gene matches: 6. There are 13 residues in the CDR3.

A note on this clone: Other DNA sequences within the sample encode an identical CDR3. V and J are TRBV18 and TRBJ2-7; D is ambiguous. From germline, CDR1 is KGHSH and CDR2 LQKENI. V was cut by 3 bases and J by 0 bases, with 3 bases left in between. The CDR3 is 12 residues long. Here the CDR3 DNA reads TGTGCCAGCTCACCCAGCTCCTACGAGCAGTACTTC. Its protein product is CASSPSSYEQYF.

The genes are TRBV28 and TRBJ1-2; maybe TRBD1 (5 bases). Per the germline V gene, CDR1 is MDHEN and CDR2 is SYDVKM. With 8 bases removed from V and 9 bases from J, the gap between germline ends came to 7 bases. This CDR3 is 9 amino acids long. The CDR3 nucleotides read TGTGCCAGCGGGACGCGCTACACCTTC. It encodes CASGTRYTF.

This chain joins TRBV6-5 and TRBJ2-2; D is perhaps TRBD1 (5 bases). Trimming cost V 7 bases and J 5 bases, with 14 bases left between them. The CDR3 length is 14 residues. CDR1 and CDR2 from the germline V gene are MNHEY and SVGAGI. CDR3 loop: CASKGQGWTGELFF. The CDR3 bases are TGTGCCAGCAAAGGGCAGGGTTGGACCGGGGAGCTGTTTTTT.

This clone has only one observation. This chain links TRBV5-1 with TRBJ2-1; TRBD1 is a possible D gene (7 bases). V shed 6 bases and J shed 1 base, with 32 bases lying between them. CDR3 length: 21 residues. Germline V gives CDR1 SGHRS, CDR2 YFSETQ. The CDR3 DNA reads TGCGCCAGCACCATACAGGCCAGGGGGGAAAGGGAGCCCAGGTCCTACAATGAGCAGTTCTTC. It specifies CASTIQARGEREPRSYNEQFF.

The chain couples TRBV20-1 to TRBJ1-4, with D possibly being TRBD1 (6 bases). Trimming took 3 bases from V and 0 from J, leaving 17 bases between them. The CDR3 contains 17 residues. Germline CDR1 and CDR2: DFQATT and SNEGSKA (reference sequence). CDR3: CSASHVREGATNEKLFF. DNA of the CDR3: TGCAGTGCTAGTCATGTCAGGGAGGGGGCAACTAATGAAAAACTGTTTTTT.

This clone was observed a single time. The J gene is TRBJ1-6, the V gene TRBV3-1 (or the pseudogene TRBV3-2); the match to TRBD1 covers 7 bases. CDR3 length equals 15 residues. The ends lost 1 base at V and 9 bases at J; junction bases unmatched: 6. Germline CDR1 reads LGHDT; CDR2 reads YNNKEL (reference sequence). CDR3 loop: CASSQGNRGTSPLHF. Here the CDR3 DNA reads TGTGCCAGCAGCCAAGGAAACAGGGGTACTTCACCCCTCCACTTT.

The rearrangement links TRBV19 to TRBJ1-4, with 9 bases lining up with TRBD1. The CDR3 consists of 14 residues. J gave up 8 bases and V 3 bases, and 4 bases lay outside the gene matches. The V gene's germline CDR1 is LNHDA and CDR2 SQIVND (reference sequence). CDR3 sequence (DNA): TGTGCCAGTAGTATTGACAGGGGGAAGGAAAAACTGTTTTTT. Its protein is CASSIDRGKEKLFF.

The chain has TRBV27 and TRBJ1-1, with D possibly matching TRBD1 (5 bases). V lost 1 base to trimming and J lost 8 bases, with 14 bases between them. The germline V gene has CDR1 MNHEY and CDR2 SMNVEV (reference sequence). CDR3 length: 14 amino acids. CDR3 sequence reads: CASSLWGEDLEAFF. The CDR3 nucleotides read TGTGCCAGCAGTTTATGGGGGGAGGACCTAGAAGCTTTCTTT.